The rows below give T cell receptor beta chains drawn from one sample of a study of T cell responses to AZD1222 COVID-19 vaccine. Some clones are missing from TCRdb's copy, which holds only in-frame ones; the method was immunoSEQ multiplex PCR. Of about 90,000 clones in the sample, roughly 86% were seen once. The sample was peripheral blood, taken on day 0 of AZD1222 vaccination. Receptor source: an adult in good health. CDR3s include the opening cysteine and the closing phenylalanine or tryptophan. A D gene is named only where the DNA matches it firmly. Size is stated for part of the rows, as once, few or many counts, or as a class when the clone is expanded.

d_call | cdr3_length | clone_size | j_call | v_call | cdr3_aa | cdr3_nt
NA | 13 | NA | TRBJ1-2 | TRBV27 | CASSLQGNYGYTF | TGTGCCAGCAGTCTACAGGGAAACTATGGCTACACCTTC
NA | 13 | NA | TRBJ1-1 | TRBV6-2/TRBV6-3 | CASSYSREFEAFF | TGTGCCAGCAGTTACTCGAGAGAGTTTGAAGCTTTCTTT
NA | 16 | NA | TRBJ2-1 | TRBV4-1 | CASSHDSESSYNEQFF | TGCGCCAGCAGCCATGATAGTGAAAGCTCCTACAATGAGCAGTTCTTC
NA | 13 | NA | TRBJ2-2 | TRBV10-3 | CASDSQNTGELFF | TGTGCCAGCGACTCTCAGAACACCGGGGAGCTGTTTTTT
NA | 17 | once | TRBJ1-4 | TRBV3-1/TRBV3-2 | CASSQTETRKHGEKLFF | TGTGCCAGCAGCCAAACCGAGACCCGCAAACATGGGGAAAAACTGTTTTTT
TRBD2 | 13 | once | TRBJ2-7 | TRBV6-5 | CASSTSGPYEQYF | TGTGCCAGCAGCACTAGCGGACCCTACGAGCAGTACTTC
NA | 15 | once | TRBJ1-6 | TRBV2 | CASSLLAGGNSPLHF | TGTGCCAGCAGCTTACTTGCTGGGGGGAATTCACCCCTCCACTTT
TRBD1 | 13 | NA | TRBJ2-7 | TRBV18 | CASSEGTGDEQYF | TGTGCCAGCTCGGAGGGGACAGGGGACGAGCAGTACTTC
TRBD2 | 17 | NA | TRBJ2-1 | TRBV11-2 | CASSLAHTSGSRNEQFF | TGTGCCAGCAGCTTAGCCCATACTAGCGGGAGTCGGAATGAGCAGTTCTTC
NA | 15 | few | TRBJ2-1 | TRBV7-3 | CASSLSPGLYNEQFF | TGTGCCAGCAGCTTAAGCCCGGGACTTTACAATGAGCAGTTCTTC
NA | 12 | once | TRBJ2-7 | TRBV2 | CASSGLAYEQYF | TGTGCCAGCAGTGGGCTTGCCTACGAGCAGTACTTC
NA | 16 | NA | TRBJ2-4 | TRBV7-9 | CASSFLGFVGKNIQYF | TGTGCCAGCAGCTTCTTGGGGTTCGTGGGCAAAAACATTCAGTACTTC
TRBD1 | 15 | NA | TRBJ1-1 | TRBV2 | CASSHRDRVNTEAFF | TGTGCCAGCAGTCACCGGGACAGGGTGAACACTGAAGCTTTCTTT
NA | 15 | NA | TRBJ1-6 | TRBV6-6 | CASSYLWESNSPLHF | TGTGCCAGCAGTTACCTTTGGGAGAGTAATTCACCCCTCCACTTT
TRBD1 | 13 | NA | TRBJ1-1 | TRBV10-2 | CASRGQVLTEAFF | TGCGCCAGCAGGGGACAGGTTTTGACTGAAGCTTTCTTT
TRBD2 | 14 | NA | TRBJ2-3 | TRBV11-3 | CASSFGTTTDTQYF | TGTGCCAGCAGCTTCGGGACTACCACAGATACGCAGTATTTT
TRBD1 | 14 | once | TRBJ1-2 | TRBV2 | CASSGTGSNYGYTF | TGTGCCAGCAGTGGGACAGGGTCTAACTATGGCTACACCTTC
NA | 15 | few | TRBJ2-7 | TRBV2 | CASSESRLTRYEQYF | TGTGCCAGCAGTGAGTCGCGCCTCACTCGCTACGAGCAGTACTTC
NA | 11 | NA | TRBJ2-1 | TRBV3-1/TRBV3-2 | CASSRGDKQFF | TGTGCCAGCAGCCGGGGGGACAAGCAGTTCTTC
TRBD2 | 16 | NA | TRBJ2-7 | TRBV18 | CASSPVPTSGSYEQYF | TGTGCCAGCTCACCCGTACCGACTAGCGGATCCTACGAGCAGTACTTC
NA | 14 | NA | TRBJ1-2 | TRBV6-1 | CASSEVSTGYGYTF | TGTGCCAGCAGTGAAGTTTCTACGGGCTATGGCTACACCTTC
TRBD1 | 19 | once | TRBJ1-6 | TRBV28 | CASSHRDRTVSSYNSPLHF | TGTGCCAGCAGTCACCGGGACAGGACCGTGAGCTCCTATAATTCACCCCTCCACTTT
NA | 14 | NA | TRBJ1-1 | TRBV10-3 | CAISREQGNTEAFF | TGTGCCATCAGTCGTGAACAGGGTAACACTGAAGCTTTCTTT
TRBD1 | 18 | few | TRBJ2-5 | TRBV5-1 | CASSLGSLRQGSVETQYF | TGCGCCAGCAGCTTGGGGTCCCTAAGACAGGGGTCGGTGGAGACCCAGTACTTC
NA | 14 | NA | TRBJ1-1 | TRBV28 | CASSPGGPNPEAFF | TGTGCCAGCAGTCCCGGGGGTCCTAACCCTGAAGCTTTCTTT
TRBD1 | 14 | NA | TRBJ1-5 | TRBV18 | CASSPDRLNQPQHF | TGTGCCAGCTCACCGGACAGGCTTAATCAGCCCCAGCATTTT
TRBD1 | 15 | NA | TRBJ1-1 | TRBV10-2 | CASKGQGLGNTEAFF | TGCGCCAGCAAAGGACAGGGCCTAGGGAACACTGAAGCTTTCTTT